This is a list of T cell receptor beta chains from one sample in a study of blood T cell repertoires in COVID-19. The method was immunoSEQ multiplex PCR; TCRdb's version includes in-frame clones alone and lacks a portion of them. The sample has approximately 450,000 clones, more than 85% seen once. Sequencing was carried out using peripheral blood. These receptors were obtained from a woman aged 25 to 39 with acute or convalescent COVID-19. Both conserved end residues are part of each CDR3. A D gene is named only where the DNA matches it firmly. Where a row states a size, it is once, few, many or the class of an expanded clone; other rows omit it.

CDR3nt: TGCGCCAGCAGCCAAGTACGTCAGGGTGGGCAGCCCCAGCATTTT
CDR3aa: CASSQVRQGGQPQHF
d_gene: NA
j_gene: TRBJ1-5
v_gene: TRBV4-1
abundance: NA

CDR3nt: TGCGCCAGCAGATTTCCTGGGACAGGGGGCTCAATGAACACTGAAGCTTTCTTT
CDR3aa: CASRFPGTGGSMNTEAFF
d_gene: TRBD1
j_gene: TRBJ1-1
v_gene: TRBV5-1
abundance: NA

CDR3nt: TGTGCCAGCAGAGACTATGGGGAGCCCCAGCATTTT
CDR3aa: CASRDYGEPQHF
d_gene: NA
j_gene: TRBJ1-5
v_gene: TRBV2
abundance: NA

CDR3nt: TGTGCCAGCAGCTTAACGTCTGGCAGCGACAATCAGCCCCAGCATTTT
CDR3aa: CASSLTSGSDNQPQHF
d_gene: NA
j_gene: TRBJ1-5
v_gene: TRBV7-2
abundance: NA

CDR3nt: TGTGCCAGCAGCCCCCGAGGCAGCGCGGGCACCGGGGAGCTGTTTTTT
CDR3aa: CASSPRGSAGTGELFF
d_gene: NA
j_gene: TRBJ2-2
v_gene: TRBV11-2
abundance: NA

CDR3nt: TGTGCCAGCAGCGGTGCCGGGACAGCTTACAATGAGCAGTTCTTC
CDR3aa: CASSGAGTAYNEQFF
d_gene: TRBD1
j_gene: TRBJ2-1
v_gene: TRBV11-2
abundance: NA

CDR3nt: TGCGCCAGCAGTGAGTCGGGAGGGTTTAGGAGGCCCCAGCATTTT
CDR3aa: CASSESGGFRRPQHF
d_gene: NA
j_gene: TRBJ1-5
v_gene: TRBV10-1
abundance: few

CDR3nt: TGTGCCTGGAGTGTACGTTCTAGCGGGTCTTCGGATACGCAGTATTTT
CDR3aa: CAWSVRSSGSSDTQYF
d_gene: TRBD2
j_gene: TRBJ2-3
v_gene: TRBV30
abundance: once

CDR3nt: TGTGCCTGGAACAGGCTGAACACTGAAGCTTTCTTT
CDR3aa: CAWNRLNTEAFF
d_gene: NA
j_gene: TRBJ1-1
v_gene: TRBV30
abundance: NA

CDR3nt: TGTGCCAGCAGCCCCCCGGGTAGCGGGGGGTTCGAGCAGTACTTC
CDR3aa: CASSPPGSGGFEQYF
d_gene: TRBD2
j_gene: TRBJ2-7
v_gene: TRBV13
abundance: NA

CDR3nt: TGTGCCAGCTCCGGGGGGGCAAACACTGAAGCTTTCTTT
CDR3aa: CASSGGANTEAFF
d_gene: NA
j_gene: TRBJ1-1
v_gene: TRBV12-3/TRBV12-4
abundance: NA

CDR3nt: TGTGCCAGCATGGGCTATGAGCAGTTCTTC
CDR3aa: CASMGYEQFF
d_gene: NA
j_gene: TRBJ2-1
v_gene: TRBV7-9
abundance: NA

CDR3nt: TGTGCCAGCAGCGTAGGGACGGGGTTAAACATTCAGTACTTC
CDR3aa: CASSVGTGLNIQYF
d_gene: NA
j_gene: TRBJ2-4
v_gene: TRBV9
abundance: once

CDR3nt: TGTGCCAGCAGTCCTCCGGGGGATGTTTATACGCAGTATTTT
CDR3aa: CASSPPGDVYTQYF
d_gene: NA
j_gene: TRBJ2-3
v_gene: TRBV6-1
abundance: NA

CDR3nt: TGTGCCAGCAGCCCCTACACCGGGGAGCTGTTTTTT
CDR3aa: CASSPYTGELFF
d_gene: NA
j_gene: TRBJ2-2
v_gene: TRBV7-7
abundance: NA

CDR3nt: TGTGCCAGTATCGGGAACACTGAAGCTTTCTTT
CDR3aa: CASIGNTEAFF
d_gene: NA
j_gene: TRBJ1-1
v_gene: TRBV19
abundance: NA

CDR3nt: TGCGCCAGCAGAGACACAGGGGCCAGCTCCTATAATTCACCCCTCCACTTT
CDR3aa: CASRDTGASSYNSPLHF
d_gene: TRBD1
j_gene: TRBJ1-6
v_gene: TRBV5-1
abundance: NA

CDR3nt: TGTGCCAGCAGCGAGGACAGTAACTATGGCTACACCTTC
CDR3aa: CASSEDSNYGYTF
d_gene: NA
j_gene: TRBJ1-2
v_gene: TRBV5-6
abundance: NA

CDR3nt: TGTGCCAGCAGCTTGCCGCGGGACGGCCCTAACTATGGCTACACCTTC
CDR3aa: CASSLPRDGPNYGYTF
d_gene: NA
j_gene: TRBJ1-2
v_gene: TRBV7-9
abundance: NA

CDR3nt: TGTGCCAGCAGCCAGGGGGCGCTTTACAATGAGCAGTTCTTC
CDR3aa: CASSQGALYNEQFF
d_gene: TRBD1
j_gene: TRBJ2-1
v_gene: TRBV27
abundance: NA

CDR3nt: TGTGCCAGCAGCCAATGGGCAGGGCAAGAGACCCAGTACTTC
CDR3aa: CASSQWAGQETQYF
d_gene: NA
j_gene: TRBJ2-5
v_gene: TRBV3-1/TRBV3-2
abundance: NA

CDR3nt: TGTGCCAGCAGCTCCGCCTCAAGTTCTCCAAACGGTGCTTTCTTT
CDR3aa: CASSSASSSPNGAFF
d_gene: NA
j_gene: TRBJ1-1
v_gene: TRBV7-9
abundance: NA

CDR3nt: TGTGCCAGCAGCTTAGGACTAGCGGGGGGAGAGACCCAGTACTTC
CDR3aa: CASSLGLAGGETQYF
d_gene: TRBD2
j_gene: TRBJ2-5
v_gene: TRBV7-2
abundance: NA

CDR3nt: TGCGCCAGCAGCTTAAGCGGGGGACTGAAGAGATCCTACAATGAGCAGTTCTTC
CDR3aa: CASSLSGGLKRSYNEQFF
d_gene: TRBD2
j_gene: TRBJ2-1
v_gene: TRBV5-1
abundance: once

CDR3nt: TGCGCCAGCGGGACGAGGACAGGGGGAAACACTGAAGCTTTCTTT
CDR3aa: CASGTRTGGNTEAFF
d_gene: TRBD1
j_gene: TRBJ1-1
v_gene: TRBV5-1
abundance: NA

CDR3nt: TGCGCCAGCAGGGCGGGGACAGGGGGACCCTATGGCTACACCTTC
CDR3aa: CASRAGTGGPYGYTF
d_gene: TRBD1
j_gene: TRBJ1-2
v_gene: TRBV5-1
abundance: NA

CDR3nt: TGTGCCAGCAGACAAGAACAGGGATTAGGTGCTGGCTACACCTTC
CDR3aa: CASRQEQGLGAGYTF
d_gene: NA
j_gene: TRBJ1-2
v_gene: TRBV5-5
abundance: NA

CDR3nt: TGTGCCAGCAGCAGGGACAGGTGGGATAATTCACCCCTCCACTTT
CDR3aa: CASSRDRWDNSPLHF
d_gene: TRBD1
j_gene: TRBJ1-6
v_gene: TRBV4-2
abundance: NA

CDR3nt: TGTGCCTGGAGCACCCGACATAGCAATCAGCCCCAGCATTTT
CDR3aa: CAWSTRHSNQPQHF
d_gene: NA
j_gene: TRBJ1-5
v_gene: TRBV30
abundance: NA

CDR3nt: TGTGCCACCAGTGCACAGGGGGCTAACCCTAGCACAGATACGCAGTATTTT
CDR3aa: CATSAQGANPSTDTQYF
d_gene: TRBD1
j_gene: TRBJ2-3
v_gene: TRBV24-1
abundance: NA

CDR3nt: TGTGCCAGCAGCCGAAACCCAGACAGGGGTGTTTCGTCACCCCTCCACTTT
CDR3aa: CASSRNPDRGVSSPLHF
d_gene: TRBD1
j_gene: TRBJ1-6
v_gene: TRBV3-1/TRBV3-2
abundance: NA

CDR3nt: TGTGCCAGCAGTTTAAGTGTGGGGGCTCGTAGGACTGAAGCTTTCTTT
CDR3aa: CASSLSVGARRTEAFF
d_gene: NA
j_gene: TRBJ1-1
v_gene: TRBV27
abundance: NA

CDR3nt: TGCGCCAGCAGCCGCCAACCGGGGGGCTCCTACAATGAGCAGTTCTTC
CDR3aa: CASSRQPGGSYNEQFF
d_gene: TRBD2
j_gene: TRBJ2-1
v_gene: TRBV4-1
abundance: NA

CDR3nt: TGCAGTGCTCTCAGGGGAACCGAGCAGTACTTC
CDR3aa: CSALRGTEQYF
d_gene: NA
j_gene: TRBJ2-7
v_gene: TRBV20-1
abundance: NA

CDR3nt: TGTGCCAGCAGCTTGGGGGAGCAAGAGACCCAGTACTTC
CDR3aa: CASSLGEQETQYF
d_gene: NA
j_gene: TRBJ2-5
v_gene: TRBV5-4
abundance: NA

CDR3nt: TGCGCCAGCAGCACGGACAGCTTCTATGGCTACACCTTC
CDR3aa: CASSTDSFYGYTF
d_gene: NA
j_gene: TRBJ1-2
v_gene: TRBV5-1
abundance: NA

CDR3nt: TGTGCCAGCAGTTCCTTGGGACAATTGGGTGGCTACACCTTC
CDR3aa: CASSSLGQLGGYTF
d_gene: NA
j_gene: TRBJ1-2
v_gene: TRBV6-5
abundance: NA

CDR3nt: TGCAGCGTTATGCTCGGGACAGCAAACACTGAAGCTTTCTTT
CDR3aa: CSVMLGTANTEAFF
d_gene: TRBD1
j_gene: TRBJ1-1
v_gene: TRBV29-1
abundance: NA

CDR3nt: TGTGCCAGCAGCCCGGGGGGGACGGGGTACTACGAGCAGTACTTC
CDR3aa: CASSPGGTGYYEQYF
d_gene: TRBD2
j_gene: TRBJ2-7
v_gene: TRBV5-4
abundance: NA

CDR3nt: TGTGCCACAGCGGGGGGGGAAGGTCAGCCCCAGCATTTT
CDR3aa: CATAGGEGQPQHF
d_gene: NA
j_gene: TRBJ1-5
v_gene: TRBV6-5
abundance: NA

CDR3nt: TGCGCCAGCAGCCAAGAAGGACAGAAGAAGAGTGGCTACACCTTC
CDR3aa: CASSQEGQKKSGYTF
d_gene: NA
j_gene: TRBJ1-2
v_gene: TRBV4-1
abundance: NA

CDR3nt: TGCGCCAGCAGCCAGAGGAGTAGCGGGGGGGCTACAGATACGCAGTATTTT
CDR3aa: CASSQRSSGGATDTQYF
d_gene: TRBD2
j_gene: TRBJ2-3
v_gene: TRBV4-1
abundance: NA

CDR3nt: TGTGCCACCAGCAGAGATACCCCCGGGAGGGAGACCCAGTACTTC
CDR3aa: CATSRDTPGRETQYF
d_gene: TRBD2
j_gene: TRBJ2-5
v_gene: TRBV15
abundance: NA

CDR3nt: TGTGCCATCACCGACACAGGGGGCAAGACTGAAGCTTTCTTT
CDR3aa: CAITDTGGKTEAFF
d_gene: TRBD1
j_gene: TRBJ1-1
v_gene: TRBV10-3
abundance: NA

CDR3nt: TGTGCCAGCAGCGCATTGCAGGGACACACCAGAAATGGCTACACCTTC
CDR3aa: CASSALQGHTRNGYTF
d_gene: NA
j_gene: TRBJ1-2
v_gene: TRBV11-2
abundance: NA

CDR3nt: TGCGCCAGCAGCTTCCTGTTTGGAGAAGAGACCCAGTACTTC
CDR3aa: CASSFLFGEETQYF
d_gene: NA
j_gene: TRBJ2-5
v_gene: TRBV5-1
abundance: NA

CDR3nt: TGTGCCAGCAGCCCGGGGGGGGCCGGGGAGCTGTTTTTT
CDR3aa: CASSPGGAGELFF
d_gene: TRBD2
j_gene: TRBJ2-2
v_gene: TRBV9
abundance: NA

CDR3nt: TGTGCCAGCAGTTACGCAGGGGGCGGCTACACCTTC
CDR3aa: CASSYAGGGYTF
d_gene: TRBD1
j_gene: TRBJ1-2
v_gene: TRBV6-5
abundance: NA

CDR3nt: TGTGCCTGGAGTGCAGACATTGAAACAGGGGCGGGTGGCTACACCTTC
CDR3aa: CAWSADIETGAGGYTF
d_gene: TRBD1
j_gene: TRBJ1-2
v_gene: TRBV30
abundance: NA

CDR3nt: TGTGCCATACAGGATAACAATCAGCCCCAGCATTTT
CDR3aa: CAIQDNNQPQHF
d_gene: NA
j_gene: TRBJ1-5
v_gene: TRBV24-1
abundance: NA

CDR3nt: TGTGCCAGCAGCGCCGGAGGGACAGGGGGCAGGGAGACCCAGTACTTC
CDR3aa: CASSAGGTGGRETQYF
d_gene: TRBD1
j_gene: TRBJ2-5
v_gene: TRBV9
abundance: NA

CDR3nt: TGCGCCAGCAGCCAAGACTCCAGACAAAGCACAGATACGCAGTATTTT
CDR3aa: CASSQDSRQSTDTQYF
d_gene: NA
j_gene: TRBJ2-3
v_gene: TRBV4-1
abundance: NA

CDR3nt: TGTGCCAGCAGCTTAGGAGCAGATACGCAGTATTTT
CDR3aa: CASSLGADTQYF
d_gene: NA
j_gene: TRBJ2-3
v_gene: TRBV7-9
abundance: NA

CDR3nt: TGCGCCAGCAGCTTGGGCGCTGTCAATGAGCAGTTCTTC
CDR3aa: CASSLGAVNEQFF
d_gene: NA
j_gene: TRBJ2-1
v_gene: TRBV5-1
abundance: NA

CDR3nt: TGCGCCAGCAGCTTACAAAGGGGGTTTGAAGGCTACACCTTC
CDR3aa: CASSLQRGFEGYTF
d_gene: NA
j_gene: TRBJ1-2
v_gene: TRBV5-1
abundance: few

CDR3nt: TGTGCCAGCAGCACCAAACAGGGTACCGGGGAGCTGTTTTTT
CDR3aa: CASSTKQGTGELFF
d_gene: NA
j_gene: TRBJ2-2
v_gene: TRBV7-9
abundance: NA